This is a list of T cell receptor beta chains from one sample in a study of cytomegalovirus exposure and HLA in healthy donors. Profiling relied on immunoSEQ multiplex PCR, and the TCRdb table lists in-frame clones only, not all of them. The sample consists of about 120,000 clones, around 80% of them appearing once. Sequencing was carried out using PBMCs. The origin of the receptors is a man in his forties or fifties in good health and CMV-seronegative. CDR3s leave out the opening cysteine and the closing phenylalanine or tryptophan.

j_call	v_call	cdr3_aa
TRBJ2-3	TRBV19	ASSPFRGSADTQY
TRBJ1-6	TRBV30	AWRDRVWPLH
TRBJ2-1	TRBV4-1	ASSHGPGEQF
TRBJ2-1	TRBV29-1	SVHRGVNEQF
TRBJ1-1	TRBV6-4	ASRAGQANTEAF
TRBJ1-6	TRBV6-1	ASSEGEGSYNSPLH
TRBJ1-5	TRBV28	ASRTGGFQPQH
TRBJ2-7	TRBV19	ATSARLAEVYEQY
TRBJ1-2	TRBV2	ASSVGSGYT
TRBJ2-5	TRBV9	ASSVEAGQETQY
TRBJ2-1	TRBV7-2	ASSLWTSGGAYNEQF
TRBJ2-5	TRBV25-1	ASSDQGTPRRGETQY
TRBJ2-3	TRBV28	ASISGTSGGTDTQY
TRBJ2-2	TRBV30	AWIQGVSGELF
TRBJ2-1	TRBV5-6	ASSLAGGAKGNEQF
TRBJ2-7	TRBV7-2	ASSSRLAGVSYEQY
TRBJ2-3	TRBV19	ASSIGGGTDTQY
TRBJ2-5	TRBV7-3	ASSSSGAGTQY